One sample yielded the 23 T cell receptor beta chains listed below, sequenced in a study of blood T cell repertoires in COVID-19. TCRdb's copy holds only in-frame clones and misses some; the assay was immunoSEQ multiplex PCR. The table lists roughly 220,000 clones, around 84% of them singletons, with 4% to 6% in the top ten. Sequenced sample: peripheral blood. Source of these receptors: a woman aged 55-70 years who had recovered from COVID-19.

The V and J genes are TRBV5-6 and TRBJ1-2; D is perhaps TRBD1 (6 bases). Per germline, CDR1 SGHDT and CDR2 YYEEEE. V was shortened by 2 bases and J by 2 bases, with 10 bases between the two germline ends. CDR3 length equals 14 residues. In DNA form, the CDR3 reads TGTGCCAGCAGCTTCGTCCAGGGGAACTATGGCTACACCTTC. Its translation is CASSFVQGNYGYTF.

J is TRBJ2-1 and V is TRBV4-2; 9 bases match TRBD2. Germline V gene lookup returns CDR1 LGHNA and CDR2 YNFKEQ. The ends lost 0 bases at V and 2 bases at J; junction bases unmatched: 5. The CDR3 has 17 residues. Here the CDR3 DNA reads TGTGCCAGCAGCCAAGATCAAAAGCGGGGGGCCTACAATGAGCAGTTCTTC. It yields the protein CASSQDQKRGAYNEQFF.

This clone has more than one count but fewer than ten. The genes are TRBV15 and TRBJ2-1, with 7 nucleotides matching TRBD2. Germline V gene sequence: CDR1 LNHNV, CDR2 YYDKDF (reference sequence). The CDR3 extends over 14 amino acids. Unmatched junction bases numbered 8, after V lost 0 bases and J lost 12 bases. The CDR3 region is CATSRDRDGGTQFF. As DNA, the CDR3 is TGTGCCACCAGCAGAGATCGGGACGGGGGGACGCAGTTCTTC.

This chain links TRBV15 with TRBJ1-1; D is ambiguous. V lost 9 bases and J lost 4, with 12 bases in between. Germline CDR1 is LNHNV and CDR2 is YYDKDF (reference sequence). The CDR3 is made up of 12 amino acids. CDR3 nucleotides: TGTGCCACTTCTCCACGAGGCACTGAAGCTTTCTTT. As protein: CATSPRGTEAFF.

This chain links TRBV27 with TRBJ2-2; 7 nucleotides match TRBD1. CDR1 and CDR2 from the germline V gene are MNHEY and SMNVEV (reference sequence). CDR3 length: 16 amino acids. J was trimmed by 4 bases and V by 2 bases; bases with no gene match: 7. The CDR3 nucleotides read TGTGCCAGCAGTTTAGGGGCAGGGGGACGCACCGGGGAGCTGTTTTTT. Its translation is CASSLGAGGRTGELFF.

V gene TRBV30 combines with J gene TRBJ2-5, with 12 bases matching TRBD1. Germline CDR1 is GTSNPN and CDR2 is SVGIG (reference sequence). The CDR3 runs 14 residues. With V trimmed by 5 bases and J by 4 bases, 5 bases remained unmatched. CDR3: CAWGGQGAGETQYF. The CDR3 DNA reads as TGTGCCTGGGGGGGACAGGGGGCTGGAGAGACCCAGTACTTC.

The genes are TRBV30 and TRBJ1-2; D may be TRBD1 (6 bases). V lost 2 bases and J 4 bases, leaving 11 bases between the germline ends. The CDR3 is 13 amino acids. CDR1 is GTSNPN and CDR2 is SVGIG in the germline V gene (reference sequence). CDR3 sequence (DNA): TGTGCCTGGAGTCGGGTCAGGGGCTATGGCTACACCTTC. Encoded protein: CAWSRVRGYGYTF. The variable domain in full, completed from reference TRBV30 and TRBJ1-2, reads SQTIHQWPATLVQPVGSPLSLECTVEGTSNPNLYWYRQAAGRGLQLLFYSVGIGQISSEVPQNLSASRPQDRQFILSSKKLLLSDSGFYLCAWSRVRGYGYTFGSGTRLTVV.

The chain combines TRBV19 with TRBJ2-5, with a tentative D call TRBD1 (6 bases). In germline, CDR1 is LNHDA, CDR2 SQIVND (reference sequence). The V end lost 6 bases, the J end lost 4 bases, and 9 bases lay between the germline ends. The CDR3 totals 12 residues. CDR3 sequence (DNA): TGTGCCAGTAGCCAGGGGCGAGAGACCCAGTACTTC. Protein sequence: CASSQGRETQYF.

This clone was detected only a few times. V usage is TRBV2 and J usage is TRBJ2-7; D not certain. The CDR3 runs to 15 residues. Germline lookup yields CDR1 SNHLY and CDR2 FYNNEI. V shed 6 bases and J shed 2 bases, with 17 bases lying between them. This CDR3 is CASRLGRVEAYEQYF. The CDR3 DNA reads TGTGCCAGCAGGTTAGGCCGGGTCGAAGCCTACGAGCAGTACTTC.

This clone has just one count. This chain connects TRBV27 to TRBJ1-2; the D gene is possibly TRBD1 (5 bases). The CDR3 consists of 14 residues. Trimming removed 7 bases at V and 4 bases at J, with 16 bases between. Germline V lookup: CDR1 MNHEY, CDR2 SMNVEV (reference sequence). The CDR3 is CASTPSGFGYGYTF. CDR3 nucleotide sequence: TGTGCCAGCACCCCATCAGGGTTCGGCTATGGCTACACCTTC.

The CDR3 is CASSPGQNSPLHF. Written as DNA, the CDR3 is TGTGCCAGCAGCCCTGGACAAAATTCACCCCTCCACTTT. V is TRBV3-1 (or the pseudogene TRBV3-2) and J is TRBJ1-6, with D perhaps TRBD1 (5 bases). The CDR3 sequence is 13 residues long. The V end lost 4 bases, the J end lost 7 bases, and 8 bases lay between the germline ends. Germline V gives CDR1 LGHDT, CDR2 YNNKEL (reference sequence).

The chain couples TRBV5-1 to TRBJ1-1, with 7 bases lining up with TRBD1. Trimming cost V 4 bases and J 6 bases; bases outside gene matches: 12. The CDR3 covers 15 residues. Germline V gene lookup returns CDR1 SGHRS and CDR2 YFSETQ. CDR3 coding DNA: TGCGCCAGCAGCCTCCAAGGCAGGGGGGATTCTGAAGCTTTCTTT. Its protein is CASSLQGRGDSEAFF.

This clone was counted only a few times. The chain combines TRBV19 with TRBJ1-5, with D possibly matching TRBD1 (6 bases). Germline values: CDR1 LNHDA, CDR2 SQIVND (reference sequence). The CDR3 is made up of 13 amino acids. Trimming shortened V by 10 bases and J by 9 bases, and 19 bases separated the two germline ends. This CDR3 reads CATSMKGVPPQHF. Here the CDR3 DNA reads TGTGCCACTTCCATGAAGGGGGTACCGCCCCAGCATTTT.

The genes are TRBV6-6 and TRBJ2-7, with 8 bases fitting TRBD1. CDR3 length: 14 amino acids. The germline V gene encodes CDR1 MNHNY and CDR2 SVGAGI (reference sequence). Trimming took 2 bases from V and 3 from J; bases not matched to a gene: 3. The CDR3: CASSYTGQGYEQYF. The CDR3 DNA is TGTGCCAGCAGTTACACTGGACAGGGCTACGAGCAGTACTTC.

V gene TRBV3-1 (or the pseudogene TRBV3-2) combines with J gene TRBJ2-1, with 14 bases fitting TRBD2. The V and J ends lost 4 bases and 5 bases, in that order; junction bases with no gene match: 4. CDR1 is LGHDT and CDR2 is YNNKEL in the germline V gene (reference sequence). CDR3 size: 16 residues. The CDR3 nucleotides are TGTGCCAGCAGCCCCCAGGGACTAGCGGGGGACAATGAGCAGTTCTTC. It codes for CASSPQGLAGDNEQFF.

This chain's CDR3 is CASSSGGSGANVLTF. The CDR3, as DNA: TGTGCCAGCAGCTCAGGGGGGTCTGGGGCCAACGTCCTGACTTTC. The genes are TRBV11-3 and TRBJ2-6; TRBD1 is a possible D gene (7 bases). This CDR3 contains 15 residues. V was cut by 4 bases and J by 1 base, with 8 bases left in between. In germline, CDR1 is SGHNT, CDR2 YENEEA.

This rearrangement joins TRBV5-6 to TRBJ1-6, with a weak D call TRBD1 (5 bases). Trimming took 4 bases from V and 7 from J, leaving 15 bases between them. Germline V gene data show CDR1 as SGHDT and CDR2 as YYEEEE. The CDR3 has 15 amino acids. CDR3 in DNA: TGTGCCAGCAGCCGGGTAGGGGCCGAGAATTCACCCCTCCACTTT. Its protein product is CASSRVGAENSPLHF.

This chain uses TRBV12-1 with TRBJ1-1. TRBV12-1 represents a pseudogene. This CDR3 is 11 amino acids long. CDR3 amino acids: CASSPGTEAFF. CDR3 sequence (DNA): TGTGCCAGCAGCCCCGGGACTGAAGCTTTCTTT.

V gene TRBV12-5 combines with J gene TRBJ2-5; 8 bases agree with TRBD2. V shed 2 bases, J shed 0 bases, and the junction held 8 bases outside the gene matches. CDR3 length: 17 amino acids. The germline V gene encodes CDR1 LGHNT and CDR2 FRNRAP. CDR3 amino acids: CASGLPRGGTYQETQYF. The CDR3 DNA is TGTGCTAGTGGTTTGCCCCGGGGGGGCACGTACCAAGAGACCCAGTACTTC.

This clone was counted between two and nine times. The V call is TRBV6-4, the J call TRBJ2-1; 15 bases are shared with TRBD2. The CDR3 is 15 amino acids. From germline, CDR1 is MRHNA and CDR2 SNTAGT. With 6 bases clipped from V and 7 bases from J, the junction kept 4 bases outside the gene matches. CDR3 amino acids: CASSDGTSGGNEQFF. The CDR3 bases are TGTGCCAGCAGCGACGGGACTAGCGGGGGGAATGAGCAGTTCTTC.

The chain has TRBV4-1 and TRBJ1-2; no clear D gene. Germline assignment: CDR1 MGHRA and CDR2 YSYEKL. The CDR3 has 16 residues. V lost 5 bases and J lost 4, with 20 bases in between. This CDR3 is CASSAGNPLNPYGYTF. The CDR3 nucleotides read TGCGCCAGCAGCGCGGGCAACCCGCTTAACCCCTATGGCTACACCTTC.

The chain has TRBV5-4 and TRBJ1-2; 8 bases are shared with TRBD1. Germline V gene data show CDR1 as SGHNT and CDR2 as YYREEE (reference sequence). Losses at the gene ends were 7 bases for V and 8 bases for J; bases not matched to a gene: 4. The CDR3 totals 11 residues. In DNA form, the CDR3 reads TGTGCCAGCTCGGGACAGGACGGCTACACCTTC. It translates to CASSGQDGYTF.

V gene TRBV14 combines with J gene TRBJ2-7; D is perhaps TRBD1 (5 bases). In germline, CDR1 is SGHDN, CDR2 FVKESK. With 1 base removed from V and 6 bases from J, the gap between germline ends came to 10 bases. CDR3 length equals 13 residues. The CDR3 loop is CASSQGTRREQYF. CDR3 nucleotide sequence: TGTGCCAGCAGCCAAGGGACACGGCGCGAGCAGTACTTC.